This T cell receptor beta chain originates from a study of tumor-infiltrating lymphocytes in primary liver carcinoma (dated by TCRdb to 2015 to 2018). As for the study more broadly: Surgical resection was performed in China between late 2015 and 2016 on about 5 patients with histopathologically diagnosed primary liver carcinoma. TCRbeta repertoire sequencing, expression microarrays and whole-exome sequencing were combined in the study across five regions of each liver tumor, with adjacent normal tissue and blood also included. Each sample produced about 3.65 to 7.5 million productive TCRbeta reads, and read depth showed no significant difference between tissue types. A total of 35 or so specimens from 5 patients, comprising 25 or so tumor regions, 5 adjacent noncancerous liver tissues and 5 peripheral blood samples, were covered by TCRbeta repertoire sequencing. The five patients had tumors staged T1-T3 N0M0, with maximum diameters ranging from about 4 to 10 cm. Reproducibility between technical replicate repertoires was high, with correlation coefficients above 0.95 and mean shared-clone rates roughly 0.87. Of the five patients, three men and two women aged 30 to 69 years, four had hepatocellular carcinoma and one had combined HCC and intrahepatic cholangiocarcinoma.

The research as a whole found: Because the samples were bulk and unsorted, CD4+ and CD8+ T cell repertoires could not be compared. A significantly larger repertoire fraction was made up by the top 250 clones in tumors than in blood (p = 0.039). Only a few patients were included in the study, and the authors note that the findings should be validated in a larger study. Repertoire overlap was higher between tumor regions (mean roughly 35%) than tumor-adjacent (17%) or tumor-blood (14%) pairs, consistent with antigen-driven expansion. Because only the TCR beta chain was sequenced and unpaired alpha chains were not captured, true repertoire diversity is likely underestimated.

The trim is 5 bases for V and 4 bases for J, with a gap of 15 bases between the germline ends. Its CDR3 holds 15 amino acids, cysteine through phenylalanine. Only the CDR3 region is kept as DNA, spanning 45 bases read in frame from base 1. CDR1 and CDR2, looked up from the germline V gene, are MNHEY and SVGEGT. A constant-region primer and ProtoScript II reverse transcriptase were used to reverse-transcribe TCRbeta-specific cDNA from approximately 550 ng total RNA. The TCRbeta libraries were prepared through three rounds of nested multiplex PCR following a slightly modified ARM-PCR procedure. Each of the first two PCR rounds ran for around 10 cycles using multiplex TRBV1-TRBV30 forward primers together with a Cbeta reverse primer. Sample barcodes and Illumina adapters were added in a final 25-cycle PCR with Deep VentR polymerase. Before sequencing, amplicons between 200 and 500 bp were purified from gel using a QIAquick gel extraction kit. TCRbeta amplicons were sequenced on an Illumina HiSeq 2500 with 250-bp paired-end reads. The original pipeline was this. Quality trimming of reads was performed with Trimmomatic v0.33, and paired reads were merged with FLASH v1.2.11 so that full CDR3 sequences could be recovered. V, D and J germline segments were assigned to the rearranged TCRbeta sequences using MiGEC v1.2.1b. Clonotype statistics and Shannon-Wiener diversity indices were computed with VDJtools v1.0.0. To reduce sampling bias, subsequent analyses other than the diversity analysis used only the 250 most abundant clonotypes in each sample. TCRdb reran the public reads through fastp at Q25 and MiXCR, keeping productive beta chains. Each entry is one CDR3 protein sequence, shown with its most common DNA and genes. Clone size and V and J calls follow TCRdb, not the original study. The sample table shows about 320,000 distinct CDR3 sequences, and around three fifths are seen once. The leading ten clones occupy roughly 10% of the sample.

Blood RNA was extracted from unsorted whole blood with TRIzol reagent; germline DNA came from the DNeasy Blood & Tissue kit. Patients had chronic HBV infection and were treatment-naive at sampling. Around 4 milliliters of peripheral blood were collected into K2EDTA tubes before surgery. Comment on this clonotype: Its recognized antigen is unknown. No clone much larger than this one lies a single base away; base qualities are absent.

This receptor was taken from a man aged 40-55 years with primary liver carcinoma and hepatitis B virus infection. The sequence joins TRBV6-2 or TRBV6-3 to TRBJ2-1; the D gene is possibly TRBD1 or TRBD2, each agreeing over 5 bases. Sequences were obtained from peripheral blood. The CDR3 sequence is CASSMGRGVYNEQFF. The nucleotides read TGTGCCAGCAGTATGGGGAGAGGGGTGTACAATGAGCAGTTCTTC.